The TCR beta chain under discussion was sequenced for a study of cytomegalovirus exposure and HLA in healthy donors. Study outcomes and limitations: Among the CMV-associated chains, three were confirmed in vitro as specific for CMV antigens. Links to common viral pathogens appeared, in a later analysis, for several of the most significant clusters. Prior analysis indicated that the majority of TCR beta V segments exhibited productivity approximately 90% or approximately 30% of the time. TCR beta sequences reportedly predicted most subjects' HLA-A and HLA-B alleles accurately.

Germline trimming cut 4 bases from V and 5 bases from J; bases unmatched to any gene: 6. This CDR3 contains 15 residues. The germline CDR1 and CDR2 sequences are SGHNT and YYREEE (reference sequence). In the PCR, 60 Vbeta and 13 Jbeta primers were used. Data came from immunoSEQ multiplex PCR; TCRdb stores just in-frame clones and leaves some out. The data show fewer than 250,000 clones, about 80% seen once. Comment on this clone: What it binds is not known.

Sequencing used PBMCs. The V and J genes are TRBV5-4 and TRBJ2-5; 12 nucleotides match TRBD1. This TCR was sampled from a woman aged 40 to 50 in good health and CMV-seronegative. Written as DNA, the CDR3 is TGTGCCAGCAGCCCGGGACAGGGGGCCGGGGAGACCCAGTACTTC. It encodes CASSPGQGAGETQYF. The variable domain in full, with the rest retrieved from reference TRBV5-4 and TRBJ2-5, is ETGVTQSPTHLIKTRGQQVTLRCSSQSGHNTVSWYQQALGQGPQFIFQYYREEENGRGNFPPRFSGLQFPNYSSELNVNALELDDSALYLCASSPGQGAGETQYFGPGTRLLVL.